This T cell receptor (beta chain) was retrieved from a study of CD8+CD57+ T cells in acquired aplastic anemia. Study context: In CD4+ cells, healthy donors produced an average of about 10 million reads.

Genomic DNA templated the TCR beta VDJ and CDR3 profiling. Using its own MiXCR run on the reads, TCRdb lists one record per CDR3 protein. The repertoire holds 95,000 to 120,000 distinct CDR3 sequences, with around 49% as singletons. Study outcomes and limitations: A significant difference in CD8+ Simpson's diversity between patients and controls was not found. A set of approximately 30 CD8+ CDR3 sequences was shared between patients and controls, and these sequences appeared highly expressed in patients.

Germline-derived CDR1 and CDR2 are SGHRS and YFSETQ. There are 15 residues in the CDR3. V gave up 4 bases and J gave up 2 bases, with 14 bases separating them. Turning to this clonotype: Its target is not known.

The gene calls are TRBV5-1 and TRBJ2-3, with D perhaps matching TRBD2 (6 bases). The sequencing input was sorted CD4+, CD8+, or CD8+CD57+ T cells (not recorded which) from PBMCs. The clonotype was recovered from a human donor in good health, serving as a control. The CDR3 DNA reads as TGCGCCAGCAGCACGGTGGGGGGTTACACAGATACGCAGTATTTT. Translated: CASSTVGGYTDTQYF.